This paragraph covers one TCR beta chain sequence. Antigen: not known. Germline assignment: CDR1 MNHEY and CDR2 SMNVEV (reference sequence). The length of the CDR3 is 13 residues. V dropped 9 bases and J dropped 3; count of bases not matched to a gene: 6. Primers: 60 Vbeta forward and 13 Jbeta reverse. Method: immunoSEQ multiplex PCR; TCRdb's copy keeps in-frame clones and lacks some. The sample shows 150,000 to 200,000 clones, roughly 77% of them seen only once. The sample originates from a study of cytomegalovirus exposure and HLA in healthy donors. The study's findings and limits: Reports credit the classifier with highly specific, highly sensitive diagnosis of cytomegalovirus status.

The source is a woman between 45 and 60 years old in good health and CMV-seronegative. The rearrangement uses TRBV27 and TRBJ2-7; TRBD1 matches 9 bases. Sequencing was performed on PBMCs. Written as DNA, the CDR3 is TGTGCCAGTCGCCTGGGACAGGGCTACGAGCAGTACTTC. Translating gives CASRLGQGYEQYF.